The T cell receptor beta chain under discussion was sequenced for a study of blood T cell repertoires in COVID-19. Those who participated ranged in age from roughly 18 to 90 years and resided in some 24 US areas. Participants were placed into cohorts based on the clinical history they reported. Donors of Cohort 3 who recovered were those that had two negative PCRs, clearance, or symptom resolution. In the original processing: Quantification of nucleated cells was approximated via reference gene primer amplification. TCRdb's table, derived via immunoSEQ multiplex PCR, lists solely in-frame clones and lacks some. V and J calls and clone size are as listed in that table; D and trimming were resolved from the DNA. The sample shows approximately 170,000 clones, around 84% of them seen only once. V shed 4 bases and J 4 bases; nucleotides not matched to a gene: 14. Germline loops: CDR1 SNHLY, CDR2 FYNNEI. There are 17 residues in the CDR3.

The chain carries TRBV2 and TRBJ1-2; 8 bases match TRBD1. Sequenced sample: PBMCs or T cells enriched from blood (not recorded which). This TCR derives from a woman aged 45-65 years who had recovered from COVID-19. CDR3 in DNA: TGTGCCAGCAGTGCAACCCAGGGGGCCAGAGTTGGCTATGGCTACACCTTC. This translates into CASSATQGARVGYGYTF.